This TCR beta chain was recorded in a study of shared clonotypes between healthy human individuals. The data were produced by immunoSEQ multiplex PCR, yet TCRdb's version contains in-frame clones alone and is incomplete. Of some 2.3 million clones in the sample, 80% to 95% are singletons; the top ten hold 0.35% to 0.5%. J was trimmed by 4 bases and V by 0 bases; bases with no gene match: 4. The CDR3 is 16 amino acids. From germline, CDR1 is SGDLS and CDR2 YYNGEE. V is TRBV9 and J is TRBJ2-2, with 9 bases lining up with TRBD2. Sequenced input: naive CD4+ T cells from PBMCs. Subset in this sample: CD45RA+ positively selected. The source of this sequence is a man aged 18 to 29 in good health. Some clones in this sample may be carry-over from other donors' samples. CDR3 protein: CASSVVGSGSTGELFF. For the CDR3, the DNA is TGTGCCAGCAGCGTAGTCGGTAGCGGGAGCACCGGGGAGCTGTTTTTT.